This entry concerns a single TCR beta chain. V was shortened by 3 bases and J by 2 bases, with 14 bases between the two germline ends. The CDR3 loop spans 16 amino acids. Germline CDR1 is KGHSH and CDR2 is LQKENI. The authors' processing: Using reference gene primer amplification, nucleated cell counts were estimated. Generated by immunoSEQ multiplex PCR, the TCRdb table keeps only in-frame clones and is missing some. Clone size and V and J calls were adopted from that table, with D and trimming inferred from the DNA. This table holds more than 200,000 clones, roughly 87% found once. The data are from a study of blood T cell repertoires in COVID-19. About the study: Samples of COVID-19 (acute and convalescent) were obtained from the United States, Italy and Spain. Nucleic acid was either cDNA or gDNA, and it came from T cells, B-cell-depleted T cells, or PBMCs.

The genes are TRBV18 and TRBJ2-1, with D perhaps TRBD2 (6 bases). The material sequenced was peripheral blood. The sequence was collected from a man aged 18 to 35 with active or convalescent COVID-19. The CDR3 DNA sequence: TGTGCCAGCTCACCCGGCGGGACTCTTACCTACAATGAGCAGTTCTTC. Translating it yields CASSPGGTLTYNEQFF.